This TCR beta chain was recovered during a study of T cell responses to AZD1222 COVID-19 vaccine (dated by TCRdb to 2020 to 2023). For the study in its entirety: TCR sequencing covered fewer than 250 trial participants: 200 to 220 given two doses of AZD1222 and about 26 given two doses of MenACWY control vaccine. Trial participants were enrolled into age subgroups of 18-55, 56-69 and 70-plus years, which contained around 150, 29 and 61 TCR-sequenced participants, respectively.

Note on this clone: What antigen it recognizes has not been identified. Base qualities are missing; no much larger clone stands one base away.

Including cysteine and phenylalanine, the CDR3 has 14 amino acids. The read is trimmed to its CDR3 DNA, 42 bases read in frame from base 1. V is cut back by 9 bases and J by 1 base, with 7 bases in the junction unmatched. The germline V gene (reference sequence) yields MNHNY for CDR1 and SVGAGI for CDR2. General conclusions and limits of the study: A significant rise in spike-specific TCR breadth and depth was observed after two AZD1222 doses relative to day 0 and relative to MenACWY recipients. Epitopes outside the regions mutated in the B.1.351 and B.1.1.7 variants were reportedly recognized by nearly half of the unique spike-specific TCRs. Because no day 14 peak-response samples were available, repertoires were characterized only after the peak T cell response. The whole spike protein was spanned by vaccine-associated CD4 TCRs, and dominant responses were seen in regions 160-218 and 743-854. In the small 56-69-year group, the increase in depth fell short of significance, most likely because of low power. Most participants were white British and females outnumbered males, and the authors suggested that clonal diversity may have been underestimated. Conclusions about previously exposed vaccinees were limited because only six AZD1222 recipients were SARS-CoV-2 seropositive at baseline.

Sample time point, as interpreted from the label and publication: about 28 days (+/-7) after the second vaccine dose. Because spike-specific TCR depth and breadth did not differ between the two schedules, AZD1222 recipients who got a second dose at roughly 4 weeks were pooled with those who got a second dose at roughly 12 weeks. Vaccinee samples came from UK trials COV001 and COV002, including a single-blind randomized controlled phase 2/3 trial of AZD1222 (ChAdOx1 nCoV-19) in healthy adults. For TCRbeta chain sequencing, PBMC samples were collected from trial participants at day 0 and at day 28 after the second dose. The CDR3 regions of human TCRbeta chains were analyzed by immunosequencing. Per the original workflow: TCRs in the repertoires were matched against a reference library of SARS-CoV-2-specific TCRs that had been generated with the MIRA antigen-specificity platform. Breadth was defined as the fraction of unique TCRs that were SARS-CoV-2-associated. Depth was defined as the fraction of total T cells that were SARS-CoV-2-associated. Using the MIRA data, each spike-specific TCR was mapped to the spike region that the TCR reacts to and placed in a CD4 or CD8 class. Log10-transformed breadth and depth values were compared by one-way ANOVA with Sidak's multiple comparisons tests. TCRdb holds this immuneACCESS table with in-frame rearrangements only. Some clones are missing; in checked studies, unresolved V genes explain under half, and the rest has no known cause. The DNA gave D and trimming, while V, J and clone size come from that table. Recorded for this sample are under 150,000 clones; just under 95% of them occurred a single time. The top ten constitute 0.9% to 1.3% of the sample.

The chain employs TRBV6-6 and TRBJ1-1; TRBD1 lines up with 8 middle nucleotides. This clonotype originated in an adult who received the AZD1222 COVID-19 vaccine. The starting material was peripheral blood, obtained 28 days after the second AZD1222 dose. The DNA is TGTGCCAGTAGAAACGGACAGGGGAACACTGAAGCTTTCTTT. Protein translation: CASRNGQGNTEAFF.